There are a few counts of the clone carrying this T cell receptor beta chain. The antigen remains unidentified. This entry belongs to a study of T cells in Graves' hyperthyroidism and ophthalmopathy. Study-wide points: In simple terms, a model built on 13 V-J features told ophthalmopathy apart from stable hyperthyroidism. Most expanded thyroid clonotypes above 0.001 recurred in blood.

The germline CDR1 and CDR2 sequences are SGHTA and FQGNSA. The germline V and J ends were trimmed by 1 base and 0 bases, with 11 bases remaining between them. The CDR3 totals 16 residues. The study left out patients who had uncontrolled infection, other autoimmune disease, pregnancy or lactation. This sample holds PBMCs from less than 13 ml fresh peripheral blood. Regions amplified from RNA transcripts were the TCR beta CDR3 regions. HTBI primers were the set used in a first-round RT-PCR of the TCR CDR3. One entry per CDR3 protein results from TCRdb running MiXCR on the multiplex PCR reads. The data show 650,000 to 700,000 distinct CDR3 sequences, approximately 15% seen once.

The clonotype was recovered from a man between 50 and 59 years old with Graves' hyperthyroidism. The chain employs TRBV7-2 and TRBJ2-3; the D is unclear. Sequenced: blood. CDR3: CASSLGTWSSTDTQYF. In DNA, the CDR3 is TGTGCCAGCAGCTTAGGGACCTGGTCTAGCACAGATACGCAGTATTTT.